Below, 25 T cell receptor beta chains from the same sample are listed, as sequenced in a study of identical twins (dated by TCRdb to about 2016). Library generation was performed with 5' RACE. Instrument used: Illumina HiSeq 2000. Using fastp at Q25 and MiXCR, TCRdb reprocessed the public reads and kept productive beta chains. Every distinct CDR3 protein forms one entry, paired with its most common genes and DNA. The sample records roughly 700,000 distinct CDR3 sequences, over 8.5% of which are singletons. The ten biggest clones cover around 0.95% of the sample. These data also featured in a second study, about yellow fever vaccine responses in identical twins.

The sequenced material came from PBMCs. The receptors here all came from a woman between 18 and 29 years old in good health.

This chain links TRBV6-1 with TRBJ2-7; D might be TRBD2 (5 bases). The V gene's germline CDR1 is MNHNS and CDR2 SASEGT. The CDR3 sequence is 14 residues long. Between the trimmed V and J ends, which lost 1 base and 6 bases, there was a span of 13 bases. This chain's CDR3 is CASSEEKGSAEQYF. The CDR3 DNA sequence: TGTGCCAGCAGTGAAGAAAAAGGGAGCGCCGAGCAGTACTTC.

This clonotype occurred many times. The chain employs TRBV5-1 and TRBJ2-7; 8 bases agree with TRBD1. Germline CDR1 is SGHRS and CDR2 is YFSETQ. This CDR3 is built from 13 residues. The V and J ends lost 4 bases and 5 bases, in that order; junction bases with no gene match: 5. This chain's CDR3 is CASSNQGANEQYF. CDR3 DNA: TGCGCCAGCAGCAACCAGGGGGCCAACGAGCAGTACTTC.

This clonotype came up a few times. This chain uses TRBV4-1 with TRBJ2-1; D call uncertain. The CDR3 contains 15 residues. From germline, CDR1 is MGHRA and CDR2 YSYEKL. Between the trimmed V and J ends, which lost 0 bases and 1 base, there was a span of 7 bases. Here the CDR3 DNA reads TGCGCCAGCAGCCAAGATCAGGATTCCTACAATGAGCAGTTCTTC. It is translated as CASSQDQDSYNEQFF.

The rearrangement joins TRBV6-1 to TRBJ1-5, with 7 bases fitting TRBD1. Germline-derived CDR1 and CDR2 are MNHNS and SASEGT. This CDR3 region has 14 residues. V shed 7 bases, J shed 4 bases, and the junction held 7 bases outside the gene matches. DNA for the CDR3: TGTGCCAGCACCGACAGGGAATCAAATCAGCCCCAGCATTTT. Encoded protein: CASTDRESNQPQHF.

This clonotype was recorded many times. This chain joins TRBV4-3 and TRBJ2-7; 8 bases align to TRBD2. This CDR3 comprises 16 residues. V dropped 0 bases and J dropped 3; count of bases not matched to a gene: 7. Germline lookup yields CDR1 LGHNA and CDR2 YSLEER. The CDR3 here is CASSQDRVSGVYEQYF. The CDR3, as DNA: TGCGCCAGCAGCCAAGATAGGGTTAGCGGGGTCTACGAGCAGTACTTC.

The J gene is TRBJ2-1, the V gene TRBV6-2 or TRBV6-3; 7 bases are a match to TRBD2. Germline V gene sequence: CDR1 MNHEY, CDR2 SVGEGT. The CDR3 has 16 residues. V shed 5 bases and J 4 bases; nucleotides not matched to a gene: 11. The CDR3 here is CASSHRLAQLYNEQFF. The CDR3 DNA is TGTGCCAGCAGTCACAGACTAGCCCAACTTTACAATGAGCAGTTCTTC.

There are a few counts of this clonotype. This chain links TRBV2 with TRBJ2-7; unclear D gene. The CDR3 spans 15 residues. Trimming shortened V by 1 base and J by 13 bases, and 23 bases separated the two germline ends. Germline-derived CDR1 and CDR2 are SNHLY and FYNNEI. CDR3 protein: CASSEVAHQPDEEYF. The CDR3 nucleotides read TGTGCCAGCAGTGAAGTGGCTCACCAACCAGACGAGGAATACTTC.

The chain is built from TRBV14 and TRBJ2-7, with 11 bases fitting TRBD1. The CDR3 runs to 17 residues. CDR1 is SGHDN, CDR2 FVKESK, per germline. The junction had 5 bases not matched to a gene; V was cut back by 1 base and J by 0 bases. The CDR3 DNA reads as TGTGCCAGCAGCCAAGGGGACAGGGGGGCATACTCCTACGAGCAGTACTTC. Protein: CASSQGDRGAYSYEQYF.

CDR3 residues: CAARGAGSNEQYF. Written as DNA, the CDR3 is TGTGCCGCTCGAGGGGCGGGATCCAACGAGCAGTACTTC. The V call is TRBV6-1, the J call TRBJ2-7, with D possibly being TRBD2 (6 bases). This CDR3 is built from 13 residues. CDR1 MNHNS and CDR2 SASEGT come from the germline V gene. Trimming took 11 bases from V and 5 from J, leaving 19 bases between them.

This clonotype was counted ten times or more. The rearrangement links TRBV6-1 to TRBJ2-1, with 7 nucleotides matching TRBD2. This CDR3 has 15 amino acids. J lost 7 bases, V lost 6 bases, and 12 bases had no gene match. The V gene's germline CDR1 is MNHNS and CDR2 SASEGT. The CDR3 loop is CASSRDYPEGNEQFF. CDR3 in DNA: TGTGCCAGCAGCCGGGACTACCCCGAGGGTAATGAGCAGTTCTTC.

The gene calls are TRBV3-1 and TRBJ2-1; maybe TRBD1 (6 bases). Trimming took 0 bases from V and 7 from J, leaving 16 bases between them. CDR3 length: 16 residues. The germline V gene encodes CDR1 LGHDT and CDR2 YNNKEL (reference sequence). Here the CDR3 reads CASSQDPQGWDNEQFF. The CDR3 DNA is TGTGCCAGCAGCCAAGATCCCCAGGGGTGGGATAATGAGCAGTTCTTC.

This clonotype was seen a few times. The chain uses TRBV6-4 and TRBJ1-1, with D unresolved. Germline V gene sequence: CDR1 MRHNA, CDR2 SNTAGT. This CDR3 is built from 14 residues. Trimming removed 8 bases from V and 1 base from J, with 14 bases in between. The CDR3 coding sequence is TGTGCCAGCCGGGTCGGGGTGACGAACACTGAAGCTTTCTTT. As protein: CASRVGVTNTEAFF.

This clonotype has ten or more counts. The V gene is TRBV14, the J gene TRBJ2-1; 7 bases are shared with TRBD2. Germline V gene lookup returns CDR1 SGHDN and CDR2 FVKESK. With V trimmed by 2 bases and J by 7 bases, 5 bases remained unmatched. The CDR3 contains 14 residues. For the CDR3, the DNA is TGTGCCAGCAGCCAAACCGGGAGGTGGAATGAGCAGTTCTTC. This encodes CASSQTGRWNEQFF.

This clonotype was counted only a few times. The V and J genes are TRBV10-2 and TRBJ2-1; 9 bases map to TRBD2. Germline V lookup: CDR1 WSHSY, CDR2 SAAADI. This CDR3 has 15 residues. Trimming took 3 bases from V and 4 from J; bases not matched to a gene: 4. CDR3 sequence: CASSDSLAGYNEQFF. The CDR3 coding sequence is TGCGCCAGCAGTGACTCTCTAGCGGGGTACAATGAGCAGTTCTTC.

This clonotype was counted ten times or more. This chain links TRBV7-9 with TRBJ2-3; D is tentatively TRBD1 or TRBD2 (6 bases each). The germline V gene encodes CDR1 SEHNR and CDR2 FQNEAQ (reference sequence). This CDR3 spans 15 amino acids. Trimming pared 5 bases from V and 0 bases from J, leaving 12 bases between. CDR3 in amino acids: CASSPPGASTDTQYF. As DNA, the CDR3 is TGTGCCAGCAGCCCCCCGGGGGCTAGCACAGATACGCAGTATTTT.

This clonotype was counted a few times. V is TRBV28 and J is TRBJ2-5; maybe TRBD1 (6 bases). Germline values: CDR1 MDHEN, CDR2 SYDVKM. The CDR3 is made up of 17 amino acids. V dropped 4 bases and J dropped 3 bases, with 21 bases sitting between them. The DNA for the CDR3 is TGTGCCAGCAGTTCCCCCGTGGGACAACCGATGGAAGAGACCCAGTACTTC. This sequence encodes CASSSPVGQPMEETQYF.

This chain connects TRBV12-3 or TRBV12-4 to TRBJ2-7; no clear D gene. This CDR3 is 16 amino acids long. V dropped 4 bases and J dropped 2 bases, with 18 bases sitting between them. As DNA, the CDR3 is TGTGCCAGCAGTTCTCCCTCCGACGGACCTACCTACGAGCAGTACTTC. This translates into CASSSPSDGPTYEQYF.

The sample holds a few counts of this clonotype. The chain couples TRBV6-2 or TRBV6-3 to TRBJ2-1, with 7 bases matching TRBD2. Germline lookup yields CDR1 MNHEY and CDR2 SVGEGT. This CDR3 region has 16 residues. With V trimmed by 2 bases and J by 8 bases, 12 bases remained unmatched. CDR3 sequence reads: CASSYGRAGAYDEQFF. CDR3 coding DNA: TGTGCCAGCAGTTACGGGAGGGCGGGAGCCTATGATGAGCAGTTCTTC.

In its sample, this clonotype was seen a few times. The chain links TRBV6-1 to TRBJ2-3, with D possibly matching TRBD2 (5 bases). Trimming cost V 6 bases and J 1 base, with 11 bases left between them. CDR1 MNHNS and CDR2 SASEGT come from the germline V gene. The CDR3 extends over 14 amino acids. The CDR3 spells CASRRGSRTDTQYF. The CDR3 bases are TGTGCCAGCAGAAGAGGGTCCCGCACAGATACGCAGTATTTT.

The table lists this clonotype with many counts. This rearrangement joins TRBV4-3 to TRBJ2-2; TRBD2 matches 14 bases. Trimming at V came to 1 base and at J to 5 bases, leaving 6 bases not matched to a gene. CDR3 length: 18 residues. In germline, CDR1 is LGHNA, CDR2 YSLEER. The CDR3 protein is CASSQGIGTSGRTGELFF. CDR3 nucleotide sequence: TGCGCCAGCAGCCAAGGCATTGGGACTAGCGGGAGAACCGGGGAGCTGTTTTTT.

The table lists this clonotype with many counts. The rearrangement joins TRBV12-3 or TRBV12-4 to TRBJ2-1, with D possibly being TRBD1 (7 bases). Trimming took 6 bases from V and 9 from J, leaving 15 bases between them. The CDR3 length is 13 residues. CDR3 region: CASRGTAEGEQFF. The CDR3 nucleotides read TGTGCCAGCAGAGGGACAGCGGAGGGTGAGCAGTTCTTC.

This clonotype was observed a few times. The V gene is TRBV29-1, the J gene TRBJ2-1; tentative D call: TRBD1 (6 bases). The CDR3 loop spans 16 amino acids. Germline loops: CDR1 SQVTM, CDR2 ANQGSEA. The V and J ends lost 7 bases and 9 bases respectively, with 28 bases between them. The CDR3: CSARRGGQGTVSEQFF. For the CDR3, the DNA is TGCAGCGCCCGACGGGGTGGGCAGGGGACCGTCAGTGAGCAGTTCTTC.

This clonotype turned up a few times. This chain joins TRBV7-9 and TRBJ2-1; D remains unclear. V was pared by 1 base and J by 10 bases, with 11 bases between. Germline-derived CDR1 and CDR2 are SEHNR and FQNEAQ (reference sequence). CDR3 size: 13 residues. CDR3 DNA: TGTGCCAGCAGCTTAGGTACCCTGGGAGAGCAGTTCTTC. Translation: CASSLGTLGEQFF.

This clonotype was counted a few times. CDR3 nucleotides: TGTGCCATCGGCGACAGGGGCTACGAGCAGTACTTC. Its translation: CAIGDRGYEQYF. The J gene is TRBJ2-7, the V gene TRBV10-3, with 8 bases identical to TRBD1. The CDR3 contains 12 residues. In germline, CDR1 is ENHRY, CDR2 SYGVKD. V was pared by 8 bases and J by 3 bases, with 3 bases of the junction left unmatched.

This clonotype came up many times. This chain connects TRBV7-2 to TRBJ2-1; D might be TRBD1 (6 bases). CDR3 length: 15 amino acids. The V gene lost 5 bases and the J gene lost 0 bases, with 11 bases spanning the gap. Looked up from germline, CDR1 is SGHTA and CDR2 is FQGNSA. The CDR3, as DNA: TGTGCCAGCAGCATAACAGGGAGCTCCTACAATGAGCAGTTCTTC. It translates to CASSITGSSYNEQFF. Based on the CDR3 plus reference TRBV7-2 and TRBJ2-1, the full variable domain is GAGVSQSPSNKVTEKGKDVELRCDPISGHTALYWYRQSLGQGLEFLIYFQGNSAPDKSGLPSDRFSAERTGGSVSTLTIQRTQQEDSAVYLCASSITGSSYNEQFFGPGTRLTVL.